The clone carrying this T cell receptor (beta chain) was seen only a few times. This entry comes from a study of blood T cell repertoires in COVID-19. Overall study context: Specimens from acute and convalescent COVID-19 originated in the United States, Italy and Spain. Nucleic acid was either cDNA or gDNA, and it came from T cells, B-cell-depleted T cells, or PBMCs.

Original analysis: Nucleated cell counts were estimated from reference gene primer amplification. Sequenced by immunoSEQ multiplex PCR; TCRdb stores in-frame clones only, minus some. V, J and clone size reflect that table, while D and trimming were determined from the DNA. The sample lists 140,000 to 150,000 clones, approximately 80% occurring once. The origin of this receptor is a woman aged 40 to 49 with active or convalescent COVID-19. Source material: peripheral blood.

The CDR3 sequence: CASADGTGGYEQYF. As DNA, the CDR3 is TGTGCCAGCGCCGACGGGACAGGGGGATACGAGCAGTACTTC. The rearrangement joins TRBV28 to TRBJ2-7; 11 bases map to TRBD1. The CDR3 extends over 14 amino acids. After removal of 8 bases from V and 4 bases from J, the junction contained 7 bases not matched to a gene. Germline CDR1 reads MDHEN; CDR2 reads SYDVKM. The whole variable domain, remainder taken from reference TRBV28 and TRBJ2-7, is DVKVTQSSRYLVKRTGEKVFLECVQDMDHENMFWYRQDPGLGLRLIYFSYDVKMKEKGDIPEGYSVSREKKERFSLILESASTNQTSMYLCASADGTGGYEQYFGPGTRLTVT.